The 30 T cell receptor beta chains presented below share a single source sample, sequenced in a study of T-cell memory formation after mild COVID-19. TCRdb ran MiXCR on the 5' RACE reads and lists one entry per CDR3 protein. The profile shows hundreds of thousands of distinct CDR3 sequences, 15% to 20% of them singletons. Sequencing was carried out using PBMCs or a T cell subset sorted from them (not recorded which). The receptor source for this set is a young man who had mild COVID-19 (a few samples of this study predate the infection). Cell type and time point are not known.

The chain combines TRBV20-1 with TRBJ1-5, with D possibly TRBD1 on 6 matching bases. The CDR3 totals 13 residues. The V and J ends lost 1 base and 9 bases respectively, with 13 bases between them. Germline V CDR1 and CDR2: DFQATT, SNEGSKA (reference sequence). The CDR3 here is CSARAYRDRPQHF. The DNA of the CDR3 is TGCAGTGCTAGAGCCTACAGGGACCGGCCCCAGCATTTT.

The J gene is TRBJ2-2, the V gene TRBV19; tentatively, D is TRBD1 (6 bases). CDR1 LNHDA and CDR2 SQIVND come from the germline V gene (reference sequence). CDR3 size: 15 residues. V lost 6 bases, J lost 1 base, and 12 bases lay in between. The chain's CDR3 is CASSIPGQNTGELFF. As DNA, the CDR3 is TGTGCCAGTAGCATACCGGGACAGAACACCGGGGAGCTGTTTTTT. The whole variable domain, remainder taken from reference TRBV19 and TRBJ2-2, is DGGITQSPKYLFRKEGQNVTLSCEQNLNHDAMYWYRQDPGQGLRLIYYSQIVNDFQKGDIAEGYSVSREKKESFPLTVTSAQKNPTAFYLCASSIPGQNTGELFFGEGSRLTVL.

J is TRBJ2-5 and V is TRBV4-2, with 8 nucleotides matching TRBD2. The CDR3 spans 14 residues. Per germline, CDR1 LGHNA and CDR2 YNFKEQ. V shed 3 bases, J shed 7 bases, and the junction held 7 bases outside the gene matches. CDR3 sequence: CASSQKGLDGTQYF. The CDR3 nucleotides are TGTGCCAGCAGCCAGAAGGGACTAGACGGGACCCAGTACTTC.

This clonotype was observed a handful of times. The chain uses TRBV12-3 or TRBV12-4 and TRBJ2-7, with D possibly called TRBD1 or TRBD2 (6 bases each). This CDR3 has 15 amino acids. V lost 4 bases and J 1 base, leaving 14 bases between the germline ends. CDR3 DNA sequence: TGTGCCAGCAGTTGGGGGGACATTCGATCCTACGAGCAGTACTTC. Residues: CASSWGDIRSYEQYF.

Here the CDR3 reads CASSVSGQGADTEAFF. As DNA, the CDR3 is TGTGCCAGCAGCGTAAGCGGACAGGGCGCGGACACTGAAGCTTTCTTT. V usage is TRBV9 and J usage is TRBJ1-1, with 8 bases aligning to TRBD1. The V gene's germline CDR1 is SGDLS and CDR2 YYNGEE. Trimming at V came to 1 base and at J to 3 bases, leaving 8 bases not matched to a gene. The CDR3 loop spans 16 amino acids. Full variable domain (remainder filled in from reference TRBV9 and TRBJ1-1): DSGVTQTPKHLITATGQRVTLRCSPRSGDLSVYWYQQSLDQGLQFLIQYYNGEERAKGNILERFSAQQFPDLHSELNLSSLELGDSALYFCASSVSGQGADTEAFFGQGTRLTVV.

The table lists this clonotype with a few counts. The chain combines TRBV12-3 or TRBV12-4 with TRBJ2-7; 7 bases fit TRBD2. CDR3 length: 14 residues. The junction had 2 bases not matched to a gene; V was cut back by 3 bases and J by 0 bases. Here the CDR3 DNA reads TGTGCCAGCAGTTTCGGGGGGTTCTCCTACGAGCAGTACTTC. It translates to CASSFGGFSYEQYF.

The J gene is TRBJ2-3, the V gene TRBV5-1; D perhaps matches TRBD1 (6 bases). The CDR3 totals 15 residues. V was pared by 1 base and J by 3 bases, with 12 bases between. Per the germline V gene, CDR1 is SGHRS and CDR2 is YFSETQ. The CDR3 sequence: CASSLLRGITDTQYF. Here the CDR3 DNA reads TGCGCCAGCAGCTTGCTCAGGGGTATAACAGATACGCAGTATTTT. Looking up the rest from reference TRBV5-1 and TRBJ2-3 gives the full variable domain: KAGVTQTPRYLIKTRGQQVTLSCSPISGHRSVSWYQQTPGQGLQFLFEYFSETQRNKGNFPGRFSGRQFSNSRSEMNVSTLELGDSALYLCASSLLRGITDTQYFGPGTRLTVL.

This clonotype was detected many times. The chain joins TRBV7-6 to TRBJ2-6, with D possibly being TRBD1 (6 bases). This CDR3 comprises 19 residues. Germline V CDR1 and CDR2: SGHVS, FNYEAQ. Trimming took 2 bases from V and 1 from J, leaving 18 bases between them. The CDR3 bases are TGTGCCAGCAGCTTATACTCCGAGACAGGACTTTCTGGGGCCAACGTCCTGACTTTC. The encoded protein is CASSLYSETGLSGANVLTF.

The rearrangement links TRBV10-3 to TRBJ2-5, with D possibly matching TRBD1 (7 bases). This CDR3 has 14 amino acids. Germline V CDR1 and CDR2: ENHRY, SYGVKD. Between the trimmed V and J ends, which lost 6 bases and 2 bases, there was a span of 13 bases. The CDR3 sequence: CAIRNRGLQETQYF. CDR3 nucleotides: TGTGCCATCAGGAACAGGGGACTTCAAGAGACCCAGTACTTC.

The chain joins TRBV6-5 to TRBJ2-7; a weak D match, TRBD1 (6 bases). The CDR3 extends over 14 amino acids. From germline, CDR1 is MNHEY and CDR2 SVGAGI. V lost 8 bases and J lost 3, with 17 bases in between. The CDR3 nucleotides read TGTGCCAGCGGAGAAACGGGACACCGCTACGAGCAGTACTTC. This codes for CASGETGHRYEQYF.

The rearrangement joins TRBV28 to TRBJ2-2, with D hard to call. CDR3 length: 12 residues. The germline gives CDR1 MDHEN, CDR2 SYDVKM. Between the trimmed V and J ends, which lost 8 bases and 5 bases, there was a span of 9 bases. The CDR3 loop reads CASYTKTGELFF. Here the CDR3 DNA reads TGTGCCAGCTATACTAAGACCGGGGAGCTGTTTTTT.

This clonotype was observed many times. The chain employs TRBV12-3 or TRBV12-4 and TRBJ2-7; D may be TRBD1 or TRBD2 (6 bases each). The CDR3 consists of 13 residues. Trimming shortened V by 6 bases and J by 4 bases, and 13 bases separated the two germline ends. The DNA of the CDR3 is TGTGCCAGCAGGGGGGCAGGGAGGTACGAGCAGTACTTC. This sequence encodes CASRGAGRYEQYF.

The chain links TRBV4-1 to TRBJ2-1; TRBD1 aligns across 10 bases. The V segment lost 0 bases and the J segment 6 bases; nucleotides outside the gene matches: 5. Germline loops: CDR1 MGHRA, CDR2 YSYEKL. The CDR3 is 16 residues long. Here the CDR3 reads CASSQDKGTGANEQFF. The CDR3 DNA follows: TGCGCCAGCAGCCAAGATAAAGGGACAGGGGCCAATGAGCAGTTCTTC.

This clonotype was recorded many times. The chain joins TRBV12-3 or TRBV12-4 to TRBJ2-3, with 13 bases fitting TRBD2. V lost 5 bases and J lost 5; bases outside the gene matches: 4. CDR3 length equals 15 residues. CDR3 sequence (DNA): TGTGCCAGCAGTCCTCGACTAGCGGGGGGAGATACGCAGTATTTT. It translates to CASSPRLAGGDTQYF.

This clonotype was found many times. J is TRBJ2-2 and V is TRBV7-9, with D uncertain. The V gene lost 1 base and the J gene lost 4 bases, with 4 bases spanning the gap. This CDR3 is 13 amino acids long. The germline V gene encodes CDR1 SEHNR and CDR2 FQNEAQ (reference sequence). The CDR3 is CASSLDRTGELFF. The CDR3 region has the DNA TGTGCCAGCAGCTTAGATCGCACCGGGGAGCTGTTTTTT.

This clonotype was counted between two and nine times. The chain uses TRBV7-2 and TRBJ1-5; D not resolved. CDR3 length equals 13 residues. V dropped 1 base and J dropped 7 bases, with 8 bases sitting between them. The germline CDR1 and CDR2 sequences are SGHTA and FQGNSA. The CDR3 sequence is CASSLVALQPQHF. The CDR3 DNA is TGTGCCAGCAGCTTAGTTGCACTCCAGCCCCAGCATTTT.

Ten or more counts support this clonotype. The V call is TRBV6-5, the J call TRBJ2-1; no reliable D call. The CDR3 is 12 amino acids. Germline-derived CDR1 and CDR2 are MNHEY and SVGAGI. The V gene lost 2 bases and the J gene lost 7 bases, with 6 bases spanning the gap. CDR3 DNA: TGTGCCAGCAGTTACGGGCTGAATGAGCAGTTCTTC. This sequence encodes CASSYGLNEQFF.

The table lists this clonotype with a few counts. The chain couples TRBV4-3 to TRBJ2-1; D unresolved. Germline V gene sequence: CDR1 LGHNA, CDR2 YSLEER. V was trimmed by 0 bases and J by 7 bases, leaving 7 bases between them. The CDR3 consists of 13 residues. DNA for the CDR3: TGCGCCAGCAGCCAAGATAGAAATAATGAGCAGTTCTTC. Residues: CASSQDRNNEQFF.

The sample holds a few counts of this clonotype. CDR3: CASSRTSGGNEQFF. Here the CDR3 DNA reads TGTGCCAGCAGCCGGACTAGCGGGGGTAATGAGCAGTTCTTC. The V gene is TRBV12-3 or TRBV12-4, the J gene TRBJ2-1; 13 bases are shared with TRBD2. V trimming: 6 bases; J trimming: 7 bases; junction bases outside the gene matches: 3. This CDR3 contains 14 residues.

The chain carries TRBV5-6 and TRBJ2-2, with 9 positions matching TRBD2. CDR1 is SGHDT, CDR2 YYEEEE, per germline. This CDR3 spans 15 amino acids. The ends lost 4 bases at V and 5 bases at J; junction bases unmatched: 6. In DNA form, the CDR3 reads TGTGCCAGCAGCCCGGGACTAGCCGGGACCGGGGAGCTGTTTTTT. Translating it yields CASSPGLAGTGELFF.

The chain couples TRBV5-4 to TRBJ2-7; D is undetermined. The germline gives CDR1 SGHNT, CDR2 YYREEE (reference sequence). CDR3 length: 14 residues. V was clipped by 3 bases and J by 1 base, with 11 bases between them. The CDR3 coding sequence is TGTGCCAGCAGCTCGTATCAGGTGTCCTACGAGCAGTACTTC. Protein sequence: CASSSYQVSYEQYF.

This clonotype has more than one count but fewer than ten. V gene TRBV6-2 or TRBV6-3 combines with J gene TRBJ2-7; the D gene is possibly TRBD1 (5 bases). The ends were cut back, 6 bases at V and 0 bases at J, with 6 bases in the middle. The CDR3 has 12 residues. Germline V gene sequence: CDR1 MNHEY, CDR2 SVGEGT. The CDR3 DNA follows: TGTGCCAGCAGCGACAGCTCCTACGAGCAGTACGTC. Translated: CASSDSSYEQYV.

This clonotype was seen a few times. The V call is TRBV6-2 or TRBV6-3, the J call TRBJ1-6; D unresolved. This CDR3 region has 13 residues. The V end lost 6 bases, the J end lost 7 bases, and 10 bases lay between the germline ends. The V gene's germline CDR1 is MNHEY and CDR2 SVGEGT. Written as DNA, the CDR3 is TGTGCCAGCAGCACACTAGAGAATTCACCCCTCCACTTT. This codes for CASSTLENSPLHF.

This clonotype was counted ten times or more. The gene calls are TRBV20-1 and TRBJ1-4; D is undetermined. V was pared by 4 bases and J by 7 bases, with 10 bases between. Per the germline V gene, CDR1 is DFQATT and CDR2 is SNEGSKA (reference sequence). CDR3 size: 12 residues. The CDR3 loop is CSANVRGEKLFF. CDR3 DNA sequence: TGCAGTGCTAACGTCCGAGGTGAAAAACTGTTTTTT.

The V gene is TRBV6-5, the J gene TRBJ1-4; a weak D match, TRBD1 (6 bases). The germline CDR1 and CDR2 sequences are MNHEY and SVGAGI. The CDR3 extends over 16 amino acids. V lost 2 bases to trimming and J lost 7 bases, with 17 bases between them. This CDR3 reads CASSYQVRTDPEKLFF. The CDR3 DNA is TGTGCCAGCAGTTACCAGGTCAGGACAGATCCTGAAAAACTGTTTTTT.

The V gene is TRBV10-3, the J gene TRBJ2-5; 7 nucleotides align to TRBD1. CDR1 and CDR2 (germline): ENHRY, SYGVKD. There are 14 residues in the CDR3. The J segment lost 3 bases and the V segment lost 0 bases, leaving 1 base of the junction unmatched. The CDR3, as DNA: TGTGCCATCAGTGAGTCAGGGACAGAAGAGACCCAGTACTTC. Translated: CAISESGTEETQYF.

The chain combines TRBV27 with TRBJ2-7; 9 bases fit TRBD1. V was clipped by 5 bases and J by 4 bases; unmatched bases: 6. Looked up from germline, CDR1 is MNHEY and CDR2 is SMNVEV (reference sequence). The CDR3 length is 14 residues. The CDR3 bases are TGTGCCAGCAGTGGCAACGGACAGGGGTACGAGCAGTACGTC. The encoded protein is CASSGNGQGYEQYV.

This clonotype was detected only a few times. This sequence joins TRBV7-9 and TRBJ2-3, with D possibly matching TRBD1 (6 bases). CDR3 size: 14 residues. Germline V gene data show CDR1 as SEHNR and CDR2 as FQNEAQ (reference sequence). Trimming shortened V by 3 bases and J by 5 bases, and 12 bases separated the two germline ends. The CDR3 DNA follows: TGTGCCAGCAGCTTGTCTTGGGGGCGAGATACGCAGTATTTT. Protein: CASSLSWGRDTQYF.

The chain recombines TRBV5-1 with TRBJ1-1; possible D gene TRBD1, 5 bases. Germline assignment: CDR1 SGHRS and CDR2 YFSETQ. The CDR3 length is 15 residues. V was cut by 3 bases and J by 1 base, with 13 bases left in between. The CDR3 is CASSSTGTENTEAFF. For the CDR3, the DNA is TGCGCCAGCAGCTCTACCGGGACCGAGAACACTGAAGCTTTCTTT. The complete variable domain, with remaining parts taken from reference TRBV5-1 and TRBJ1-1, reads KAGVTQTPRYLIKTRGQQVTLSCSPISGHRSVSWYQQTPGQGLQFLFEYFSETQRNKGNFPGRFSGRQFSNSRSEMNVSTLELGDSALYLCASSSTGTENTEAFFGQGTRLTVV.

A remark on this clonotype: Because the CDR3 is missing its conserved closing phenylalanine or tryptophan, this is likely a read error. The limits of the CDR3 on the DNA are not certain, so only TCRdb's listed CDR3 is given. The V call is TRBV10-3, the J call TRBJ2-5; TRBD2, the D gene given by the table, was not confirmed from the DNA. Germline V gene sequence: CDR1 ENHRY, CDR2 SYGVKD. The CDR3 is 9 amino acids long, termini counted. CDR3 region: CAIRGTTCI.